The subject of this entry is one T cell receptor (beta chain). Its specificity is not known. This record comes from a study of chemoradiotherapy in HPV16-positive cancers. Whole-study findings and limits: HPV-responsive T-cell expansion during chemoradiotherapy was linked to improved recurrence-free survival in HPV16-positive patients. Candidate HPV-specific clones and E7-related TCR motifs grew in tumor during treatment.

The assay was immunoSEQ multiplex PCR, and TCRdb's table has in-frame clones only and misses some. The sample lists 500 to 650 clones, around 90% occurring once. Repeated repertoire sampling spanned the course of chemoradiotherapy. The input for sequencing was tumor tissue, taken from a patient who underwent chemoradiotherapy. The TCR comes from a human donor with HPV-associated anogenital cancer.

The CDR3 nucleotides read TGTGCCAGCAGTAAAGCTCTAGCTACACAACGCACTGAAGCTTTCTTT. Translation: CASSKALATQRTEAFF. The gene calls are TRBV21-1 and TRBJ1-1. TRBV21-1 is a listed pseudogene. The CDR3 loop spans 16 amino acids.